A selection of T cell receptor beta chains follows, all from one sample in a study of Tregs in tolerant kidney transplant recipients. Libraries were prepared by immunoSEQ multiplex PCR; TCRdb keeps only in-frame clonotypes and omits some of them. The sample records about 5,600 clones, about 90% being singletons. For these receptors, no antigen is known. The sequences come from Tregs from blood cultured with allogeneic cells, collected before the transplant. The origin of the receptors is a human patient who received a combined kidney and bone marrow transplant. CDR3s include the opening cysteine and the closing phenylalanine or tryptophan. The D gene is left open where the match is weak.

TRBV7-2	TRBJ1-2	NA	CASSLDGANYGYTF	TGTGCCAGCAGCTTAGACGGGGCGAACTATGGCTACACCTTC
TRBV27	TRBJ1-4	NA	CASSFAGGEKLFF	TGTGCCAGCAGTTTCGCGGGTGGAGAAAAACTGTTTTTT
TRBV7-9	TRBJ1-1	NA	CASSLVAEAFF	TGTGCCAGCAGCTTGGTCGCTGAAGCTTTCTTT
TRBV5-5	TRBJ1-4	NA	CASSYETSATNEKLFF	TGTGCCAGCAGCTACGAAACCTCAGCAACTAATGAAAAACTGTTTTTT
TRBV14	TRBJ2-1	NA	CASSQDQDSHNEQFF	TGTGCCAGCAGCCAAGATCAAGACAGCCACAATGAGCAGTTCTTC
TRBV7-2	TRBJ2-1	TRBD2	CASTRTRNNEQFF	TGTGCCAGCACCCGGACTAGGAACAATGAGCAGTTCTTC
TRBV5-4	TRBJ2-1	TRBD2	CASSPAPGLAGGGEQFF	TGTGCCAGCAGCCCCGCCCCGGGACTAGCGGGAGGGGGTGAGCAGTTCTTC
TRBV28	TRBJ2-7	TRBD2	CASNSLAGGSYEQYF	TGTGCCAGCAATTCCTTAGCGGGGGGGTCCTACGAGCAGTACTTC
TRBV11-2	TRBJ2-5	NA	CASSPSGFRVKTQYF	TGTGCCAGCAGCCCAAGTGGGTTCAGAGTGAAGACCCAGTACTTC
TRBV11-2	TRBJ2-7	NA	CASSLIFRWEQYF	TGTGCCAGCAGCCTGATCTTCAGGTGGGAGCAGTACTTC
TRBV6-1	TRBJ1-2	NA	CASRTGQGSHYTF	TGTGCCAGCAGGACCGGCCAAGGCAGCCACTACACCTTC
TRBV5-1	TRBJ1-2	TRBD1	CASSSPGQGREGYTF	TGCGCCAGCAGCAGTCCGGGACAGGGAAGAGAGGGCTACACCTTC
TRBV5-6	TRBJ2-6	NA	CASSYVNSGANVLTF	TGTGCCAGCAGCTACGTCAACTCTGGGGCCAACGTCCTGACTTTC
TRBV6-5	TRBJ2-1	NA	CASSYPGNEQFF	TGTGCCAGCAGTTACCCCGGGAATGAGCAGTTCTTC